Listed below are T cell receptor beta chains from one sample, sequenced in a study of metastatic and nonmetastatic thyroid tumors. TCRdb re-called the PCR reads via MiXCR. This repertoire shows tens of thousands of clones, roughly 13% found once; its top ten account for around an eighth. The specimen sequenced was blood. These receptors came from a female donor with papillary thyroid cancer or a benign thyroid nodule (not recorded which). Some clones in this sample may be carry-over from other donors' samples. Each CDR3 is given with its conserved first and last residue. A D gene is named only where the DNA matches it firmly. Clone sizes are given selectively: once, few, many, or a class where the clone is expanded.

size	V	J	D	CDR3	DNA
NA	TRBV30	TRBJ2-2	TRBD2	CAWSVPSGRTGELFF	TGTGCCTGGAGTGTCCCCAGCGGGAGGACCGGGGAGCTGTTTTTT
NA	TRBV6-1	TRBJ2-7	TRBD1	CASSLDRGSVNF	TGTGCCAGCAGCTTGGACAGGGGATCAGTCAACTTC
many	TRBV10-3	TRBJ2-6	NA	CAISESGGGGSGANVLTF	TGTGCCATCAGTGAGTCGGGGGGTGGAGGTTCTGGGGCCAACGTCCTGACTTTC
many	TRBV20-1	TRBJ2-3	NA	CSATPRRASTDTQYF	TGCAGTGCTACCCCTAGGCGGGCTAGCACAGATACGCAGTATTTT
many	TRBV4-1	TRBJ2-1	NA	CASSQGAYNEQFF	TGCGCCAGCAGCCAAGGGGCTTACAATGAGCAGTTCTTC
many	TRBV11-2	TRBJ2-2	NA	CASSLIQGLTGELFF	TGTGCCAGCAGCTTAATACAGGGTTTGACCGGGGAGCTGTTTTTT
few	TRBV6-1	TRBJ2-7	NA	CASCTNLREVGQYF	TGTGCCAGCTGCACGAACCTCCGAGAAGTAGGGCAGTACTTC
many	TRBV7-3	TRBJ2-3	TRBD2	CASSLIGLAGPDTQYF	TGTGCCAGCAGCTTAATTGGGCTAGCGGGGCCAGATACGCAGTATTTT
many	TRBV20-1	TRBJ2-1	TRBD2	CSAREPSGAYNEQFF	TGCAGTGCTAGAGAACCTAGCGGGGCCTACAATGAGCAGTTCTTC
many	TRBV9	TRBJ2-3	TRBD2	CASSVGTSGSTDTQYF	TGTGCCAGCAGCGTAGGGACTAGCGGGAGTACAGATACGCAGTATTTT
many	TRBV7-6	TRBJ1-2	NA	CASSPQVKGIDGYTF	TGTGCCAGCAGCCCGCAGGTGAAGGGGATCGATGGCTACACCTTC
many	TRBV10-2	TRBJ2-5	NA	CASSPQETQYF	TGTGCCAGCAGTCCTCAAGAGACCCAGTACTTC
many	TRBV2	TRBJ1-2	TRBD1	CAGTGGGSGLYGYTF	TGTGCCGGTACAGGGGGAGGATCAGGGCTCTATGGCTACACCTTC
many	TRBV6-1	TRBJ2-6	NA	CASSKTETGANVLTF	TGTGCCAGCAGTAAAACAGAGACTGGGGCCAACGTCCTGACTTTC
many	TRBV6-1	TRBJ1-6	TRBD1	CASTLDRSDNSPLHF	TGTGCCAGCACCCTGGACAGGTCCGATAATTCACCCCTCCACTTT
many	TRBV11-2	TRBJ2-5	TRBD2	CASSLYGLAGLETQYF	TGTGCCAGCAGCTTATACGGACTAGCGGGATTGGAGACCCAGTACTTC
many	TRBV9	TRBJ2-1	TRBD2	CASSVSPSGLAGEVEQFF	TGTGCCAGCAGCGTCTCACCCTCGGGACTAGCGGGAGAAGTTGAGCAGTTCTTC
many	TRBV2	TRBJ1-1	NA	CASSEGTQRVAFF	TGTGCCAGCAGTGAAGGGACCCAGAGGGTGGCTTTCTTT
many	TRBV20-1	TRBJ2-7	NA	CSALTTRVGYEQYF	TGCAGTGCCCTTACTACCCGGGTCGGATACGAGCAGTACTTC
many	TRBV5-4	TRBJ2-1	NA	CASSFRDHNEQFF	TGTGCCAGCAGTTTCAGGGATCACAATGAGCAGTTCTTC
many	TRBV24-1	TRBJ2-1	NA	CATSVGGVMRNEQFF	TGTGCCACCAGTGTTGGGGGAGTGATGAGGAATGAGCAGTTCTTC
many	TRBV6-4	TRBJ2-1	TRBD1	CASSDRTGSYNEQFF	TGTGCCAGCAGTGACCGGACAGGCTCCTACAATGAGCAGTTCTTC
many	TRBV15	TRBJ1-5	NA	CATSRRGVSQPQHF	TGTGCCACCAGCAGACGCGGGGTTAGTCAGCCCCAGCATTTT
many	TRBV20-1	TRBJ1-2	NA	CSARDDGGASGYTF	TGCAGTGCTAGAGATGACGGGGGGGCGAGCGGCTACACCTTC
medium-sized	TRBV6-2/TRBV6-3	TRBJ2-7	NA	CASSYSRFYEQYF	TGTGCCAGCAGTTACTCGAGGTTCTACGAGCAGTACTTC
NA	TRBV4-1	TRBJ2-1	NA	CASSRNRGAEQFF	TGCGCCAGCAGCCGGAACCGGGGCGCGGAGCAGTTCTTC
medium-sized	TRBV28	TRBJ1-5	TRBD1	CASRLGRQGARGQPQHF	TGTGCCAGCAGACTCGGACGACAGGGGGCGAGGGGGCAGCCCCAGCATTTT
NA	TRBV20-1	TRBJ2-5	NA	CSATPGGWETQYF	TGCAGTGCTACACCGGGGGGCTGGGAGACCCAGTACTTC
many	TRBV18	TRBJ2-6	NA	CASSPPPHHSGANVLTF	TGTGCCAGCTCACCACCTCCACACCACTCTGGGGCCAACGTCCTGACTTTC
NA	TRBV15	TRBJ2-2	TRBD2	CATSRERAAGGYPKNTGELFF	TGTGCCACCAGCAGAGAGCGGGCAGCGGGAGGGTACCCCAAGAACACCGGGGAGCTGTTTTTT
many	TRBV25-1	TRBJ2-4	NA	CASSPRPIAKNIQYF	TGTGCCAGCTCCCCCCGGCCTATAGCCAAAAACATTCAGTACTTC
NA	TRBV6-1	TRBJ2-5	NA	CASSRSRGTQETQYF	TGTGCCAGCAGTAGATCCCGGGGGACACAAGAGACCCAGTACTTC
NA	TRBV4-3	TRBJ1-5	NA	CASSQARTQPQHF	TGCGCCAGCAGCCAAGCCCGTACTCAGCCCCAGCATTTT
many	TRBV7-3	TRBJ1-6	NA	CASSSSGESPLHF	TGTGCCAGCAGCTCCTCCGGGGAATCACCCCTCCACTTT